This T cell receptor beta chain emerged from a study of neurological immune-mediated disorders (dated by TCRdb to the late 2010s). Regarding the complete study: Among the approximately 35 multiple sclerosis patients, relapsing-remitting MS accounted for around 31 and secondary progressive MS accounted for 3. Peripheral blood TCR-beta repertoires from patients with HTLV-I-associated myelopathy (HAM/TSP), patients with multiple sclerosis, and healthy controls were compared in the study using UMI-based sequencing. The cohort comprised roughly 70 subjects: around 15 HAM/TSP patients, 34 multiple sclerosis patients and 20 healthy controls. Alongside PBMC samples, the set of more than 85 TCR-beta libraries contained longitudinal samples, technical triplicates, and paired CD4+ and CD8+ T-cell subsets that had been sorted.

This clonotype appeared many times. Its antigen is still unknown. The input lacks base qualities; no much larger clone sits a single base away. The CDR3 holds 19 amino acids from the cysteine to the phenylalanine. Only the CDR3 portion is preserved as DNA: 57 bases, with reading frame beginning at the first base. The germline V gene specifies LGHNA as CDR1 and YSLEER as CDR2. Germline trimming: 2 bases from V, 2 bases from J; junction bases outside gene matches: 12. To synthesize cDNA, template-switch 5'RACE was performed with a primer carrying a 10-nucleotide random unique molecular identifier so that each TCR transcript was tagged. Every sequencing run yielded over 170 million TCR-beta sequences covering 15-18 subjects. The RNeasy kit was used to extract total RNA. The KAPA Real-time Library Amplification kit was used to amplify TCR-beta VDJ regions with primers for the TCR constant region and the 5'RACE anchor. A first PCR added sample indexes and Illumina adaptors, after which a second PCR increased the library yield. After Ampure bead purification, the TCR product of roughly 650 bp was size-selected on a 2% E-gel SizeSelection system. Library quality was checked on a Bioanalyzer, concentration was measured with Qubit, and libraries were quantified with the Kapa Library Quantification kit before pooling. Libraries were sequenced paired-end 2 x 150 bp on an Illumina HiSeq 2500. To increase sequence diversity, about 25-31% phiX was spiked into each library pool. The paper's data handling went like this. The quality-filtered reads were processed with the UMI-based MiGEC pipeline, whose error correction step removed more than 85% of the raw TCR sequences. VDJ genes were aligned to IMGT germline references, and each clonotype was defined by a unique CDR3 amino acid sequence together with V-J genes. Clonal expansion, Shannon diversity, and CDR3 relatedness (CalcPairwiseDistances, ClusterSamples) were evaluated with VDJtools, and phylogenetic trees were built with CLCbio workbench. A clone was classed as expanded if it had 8 or more unique UMIs, a cutoff based on coefficient-of-variation modelling across technical triplicates. Through fastp at Q25 and MiXCR, TCRdb rebuilt clones from the public reads, retaining in-frame beta chains. One record per CDR3 amino acid sequence lists the most common genes and DNA. TCRdb's processing, not the authors' own work, is the source of the V and J calls. Here the sample has some 60,000 distinct CDR3 sequences; more than 4% occur a single time. In total, the top ten clones hold 3% to 4% of the sample.

General conclusions and limits of the study: In phylogenetic analysis, the repertoires of 18 of 34 MS patients grouped into a cluster of related CDR3 sequences, which suggests a possible signature at the repertoire level. Expanded clones from different subjects shared no identical CDR3 amino acid sequences, which suggests that TCR-beta repertoires were private in all groups. No clinical or MRI features were associated with the MS cluster, and the authors said that larger cohorts are needed. TCR clonal expansion was highest in HAM/TSP patients and lowest in MS patients, with MS patients falling below even healthy controls.

For the unsorted PBMC libraries, 2 million PBMCs were stored in RNAlater at -80 degrees C until RNA extraction and were used to generate the libraries. The multiple sclerosis patients were enrolled in a US clinical protocol that used magnetic resonance imaging to evaluate disease progression. Peripheral blood was subjected to Ficoll-Hypaque density gradient centrifugation to isolate PBMCs, which were then cryopreserved in liquid nitrogen. Sequencing was done on a sample of PBMCs. The TCR comes from a woman in her forties or fifties with multiple sclerosis. The V and J segments used are TRBV4-3 and TRBJ2-3; 11 central bases correspond to TRBD2. For the CDR3, the sequence is CASSQLAGGPKTLTDTQYF. The nucleotide sequence is given as TGCGCCAGCAGCCAACTAGCGGGGGGACCGAAGACCCTCACAGATACGCAGTATTTT.